Reported below is one T cell receptor (beta chain). This sample was included in a study of T-cell memory formation after mild COVID-19. TCRdb redid the calling of the 5' RACE reads with MiXCR, one entry per CDR3 protein. The profile shows roughly 310,000 distinct CDR3 sequences, about a sixth of them singletons. Between the trimmed V and J ends, which lost 9 bases and 3 bases, there was a span of 16 bases. The CDR3 runs 14 residues. CDR1 is MNHNS, CDR2 SASEGT, per germline. The genes are TRBV6-1 and TRBJ2-3, with D possibly being TRBD1 (5 bases). The receptor's source is a young man who had mild COVID-19 (a few samples of this study predate the infection). Cell type and time point are not known. The sample consisted of PBMCs or a T cell subset sorted from them (not recorded which). The CDR3 DNA sequence: TGTGCCAGGGAAGTGGGGCAGGCGACAGATACGCAGTATTTT. Protein: CAREVGQATDTQYF.